The 5 T cell receptor beta chains reported below all come from one sample, sequenced in a study of memory CD4+ T cells and cytomegalovirus serostatus. Using immunoSEQ multiplex PCR, the repertoire was profiled, and TCRdb retains in-frame clones only, with some absent. The table shows about 41,000 clones, with 70% to 80% occurring only once. The sort gate was single viable CD3+CD4+CD8-CD45RO+ cells for memory CD4+ T cells. Sequenced material: memory CD4+ T cells from blood. The source of these receptors is an adult in good health and CMV-seronegative.

V and J are TRBV6-1 and TRBJ2-3; D unresolved. CDR1 is MNHNS and CDR2 is SASEGT in the germline V gene. CDR3 length equals 14 residues. The V and J ends lost 3 bases and 0 bases respectively, with 7 bases between them. The CDR3 reads CASSDQLSTDTQYF. CDR3 coding DNA: TGTGCCAGCAGTGACCAACTTAGCACAGATACGCAGTATTTT.

The chain joins TRBV11-3 to TRBJ2-5, with TRBD2 matching over 11 bases. V lost 3 bases and J lost 2; bases outside the gene matches: 14. This CDR3 comprises 19 residues. Germline V gives CDR1 SGHNT, CDR2 YENEEA. In DNA form, the CDR3 reads TGTGCCAGCAGCTTTACTAGCGGGGGAACGAAAGCCTCACAAGAGACCCAGTACTTC. As protein: CASSFTSGGTKASQETQYF.

V is TRBV6-5 and J is TRBJ2-6, with no clear D. The germline V gene encodes CDR1 MNHEY and CDR2 SVGAGI. V dropped 11 bases and J dropped 0 bases, with 11 bases sitting between them. There are 14 residues in the CDR3. CDR3 sequence: CASGDSSGANVLTF. CDR3 sequence (DNA): TGTGCCTCGGGTGATTCCTCTGGGGCCAACGTCCTGACTTTC.

The rearrangement uses TRBV6-6 and TRBJ1-5; perhaps TRBD1 as D (5 bases). The CDR3 is made up of 15 amino acids. Deletions cut 3 bases from V and 2 bases from J, with 11 bases between. The V gene's germline CDR1 is MNHNY and CDR2 SVGAGI (reference sequence). The CDR3 here is CASSYSGSRNQPQHF. The DNA of the CDR3 is TGTGCCAGCAGTTATTCAGGGTCGCGCAATCAGCCCCAGCATTTT.

The rearrangement joins TRBV29-1 to TRBJ2-1; 12 nucleotides agree with TRBD1. CDR3 length: 20 residues. Losses at the gene ends were 1 base for V and 2 bases for J; bases not matched to a gene: 15. The V gene's germline CDR1 is SQVTM and CDR2 ANQGSEA. The CDR3 region has the DNA TGCAGCGTTGAAGCAGCCACCGGGACAGGGGGCCTTACACCCTACAATGAGCAGTTCTTC. Translation: CSVEAATGTGGLTPYNEQFF.